The 15 T cell receptor beta chains given below trace back to one sample, sequenced in a study of CD8+ T cells in alopecia areata listed by TCRdb under 2018. Reading the label with the study, this specimen's treatment or condition is: oral pan-JAK inhibitor, 5-10 mg twice daily. Library preparation was by the immunoSEQ multiplex PCR assay. RNA was extracted from all samples and reverse transcribed into cDNA, which served as template for TCR sequencing. This is the immuneACCESS table as TCRdb keeps it, with only in-frame sequences that have V and J called. A part of the clones is gone; compared with another copy, unresolved V genes explain less than half, and the rest is unexplained. This sample has hundreds of thousands of clones in its table, and 60% of those were observed once. The ten largest clones capture 0.8% to 1% of the sample. The source was CD4+ T cells sorted from blood, collected around week 54, from a patient treated with tofacitinib. These TCRs come from a human donor with alopecia areata.

V gene TRBV6-6 combines with J gene TRBJ1-5, with 7 nucleotides matching TRBD1. Unmatched junction bases numbered 4, after V lost 6 bases and J lost 2 bases. CDR1 is MNHNY and CDR2 is SVGAGI in the germline V gene (reference sequence). CDR3 length equals 14 residues. This CDR3 is CASSAGQRNQPQHF. The CDR3 nucleotides read TGTGCCAGCAGCGCGGGACAGCGCAATCAGCCCCAGCATTTT.

The chain uses TRBV4-1 and TRBJ2-1; TRBD2 matches at 9 bases. Per germline, CDR1 MGHRA and CDR2 YSYEKL. J was trimmed by 6 bases and V by 0 bases; bases with no gene match: 12. The CDR3 is made up of 18 amino acids. As DNA, the CDR3 is TGCGCCAGCAGCCAAGATCGATTGATTAGCGGGGGTCCCAATGAGCAGTTCTTC. Residues: CASSQDRLISGGPNEQFF.

The gene calls are TRBV18 and TRBJ1-2; possibly TRBD1 for D (5 bases). V was cut by 3 bases and J by 3 bases, with 8 bases left in between. Germline CDR1 KGHSH, CDR2 LQKENI. This CDR3 is built from 13 residues. The CDR3 DNA reads TGTGCCAGCTCACCTATCAGGGACTATGGCTACACCTTC. Protein sequence: CASSPIRDYGYTF.

This rearrangement joins TRBV30 to TRBJ1-2; D possibly corresponds to TRBD1 (6 bases). In germline, CDR1 is GTSNPN, CDR2 SVGIG (reference sequence). Trimming cost V 3 bases and J 0 bases, with 8 bases left between them. The CDR3 sequence is 13 residues long. This CDR3 is CAWSRDTNYGYTF. The CDR3 nucleotides are TGTGCCTGGAGCCGGGACACTAACTATGGCTACACCTTC. Combining the CDR3 with reference TRBV30 and TRBJ1-2 gives the whole variable domain SQTIHQWPATLVQPVGSPLSLECTVEGTSNPNLYWYRQAAGRGLQLLFYSVGIGQISSEVPQNLSASRPQDRQFILSSKKLLLSDSGFYLCAWSRDTNYGYTFGSGTRLTVV.

The sample holds a few counts of this clone. The chain combines TRBV4-2 with TRBJ2-2; no clear D. Trimming cost V 0 bases and J 4 bases, with 9 bases left between them. CDR1 and CDR2 (germline): LGHNA, YNFKEQ. There are 15 residues in the CDR3. CDR3 in amino acids: CASSQDQVSTGELFF. The CDR3 DNA sequence: TGTGCCAGCAGCCAAGATCAGGTCAGCACCGGGGAGCTGTTTTTT.

The genes are TRBV30 and TRBJ2-3, with D maybe TRBD2 (6 bases). This CDR3 region has 12 residues. Per germline, CDR1 GTSNPN and CDR2 SVGIG (reference sequence). The V and J ends lost 6 bases and 5 bases respectively, with 12 bases between them. CDR3 nucleotides: TGTGCCTGTTTCGGGGGAAGAGATACGCAGTATTTT. Its translation is CACFGGRDTQYF.

The genes are TRBV2 and TRBJ1-1, with D uncertain. CDR3 length: 13 residues. The V end was cut by 5 bases, the J end by 1 base, with 8 bases between. Germline-derived CDR1 and CDR2 are SNHLY and FYNNEI. This chain's CDR3 is CASSRERNTEAFF. The CDR3 DNA sequence: TGTGCCAGCAGTAGGGAAAGGAACACTGAAGCTTTCTTT.

This clone was seen a handful of times. The rearrangement joins TRBV29-1 to TRBJ2-3; TRBD2 agrees at 9 bases. The ends lost 4 bases at V and 3 bases at J; junction bases unmatched: 5. The germline V gene has CDR1 SQVTM and CDR2 ANQGSEA. CDR3 length: 14 residues. CDR3 DNA: TGCAGCGTTGTTTCGGCGGGGGGGACAGATACGCAGTATTTT. This gives the protein CSVVSAGGTDTQYF.

This clone was counted only a few times. The V and J genes are TRBV11-2 and TRBJ1-1; 8 positions match TRBD1. Trimming removed 5 bases from V and 1 base from J; junction bases left unmatched: 6. The CDR3 is 15 amino acids. Per the germline V gene, CDR1 is SGHAT and CDR2 is FQNNGV. DNA for the CDR3: TGTGCCAGCAGCATAGGGACAGGACAGAACACTGAAGCTTTCTTT. It is translated as CASSIGTGQNTEAFF.

This clone came up a few times. V and J are TRBV2 and TRBJ2-5; D not certain. CDR1 is SNHLY, CDR2 FYNNEI, per germline. V shed 4 bases and J shed 2 bases, with 14 bases lying between them. This CDR3 has 15 amino acids. CDR3 in DNA: TGTGCCAGCAGTGGAATTAGCAATAAACAAGAGACCCAGTACTTC. Encoded protein: CASSGISNKQETQYF. The full variable domain, in which reference TRBV2 and TRBJ2-5 provide the parts outside the CDR3, is EPEVTQTPSHQVTQMGQEVILRCVPISNHLYFYWYRQILGQKVEFLVSFYNNEISEKSEIFDDQFSVERPDGSNFTLKIRSTKLEDSAMYFCASSGISNKQETQYFGPGTRLLVL.

The chain has TRBV9 and TRBJ1-6, with a weak D call TRBD1 (6 bases). Trimming took off 0 bases at V and 6 bases at J, with 10 bases between the two ends. Germline-derived CDR1 and CDR2 are SGDLS and YYNGEE. The CDR3 consists of 15 residues. CDR3 residues: CASSVVGGRNSPLHF. The DNA for the CDR3 is TGTGCCAGCAGCGTAGTAGGGGGGCGTAATTCACCCCTCCACTTT.

The V gene is TRBV30, the J gene TRBJ1-6, with D maybe TRBD1 (5 bases). Per the germline V gene, CDR1 is GTSNPN and CDR2 is SVGIG (reference sequence). The V end lost 7 bases, the J end lost 11 bases, and 18 bases lay between the germline ends. This CDR3 contains 13 residues. CDR3 sequence reads: CAYGLAGRPPLHF. CDR3 bases: TGTGCCTACGGATTGGCAGGGCGCCCACCCCTCCACTTT.

This clone was seen a few times. The rearrangement joins TRBV4-2 to TRBJ2-7; TRBD1 matches 7 bases. J gave up 9 bases and V 0 bases, and 11 bases lay outside the gene matches. This CDR3 spans 15 amino acids. CDR1 is LGHNA, CDR2 YNFKEQ, per germline. CDR3 amino acids: CASSQDTPGGKGQYF. The CDR3 nucleotides are TGTGCCAGCAGCCAAGATACGCCAGGGGGTAAGGGGCAGTACTTC.

The chain uses TRBV30 and TRBJ1-4; unclear D gene. The V gene lost 0 bases and the J gene lost 5 bases, with 16 bases spanning the gap. Germline-derived CDR1 and CDR2 are GTSNPN and SVGIG (reference sequence). The CDR3 totals 16 residues. The CDR3 protein is CAWSVGGLSLNEKLFF. The CDR3 bases are TGTGCCTGGAGTGTAGGAGGGCTGAGCTTGAATGAAAAACTGTTTTTT.

This clone was counted a few times. The sample has other DNA sequences that encode this CDR3 too. This rearrangement joins TRBV29-1 to TRBJ1-2; possibly TRBD1 for D (5 bases). The CDR3 consists of 12 residues. Germline assignment: CDR1 SQVTM and CDR2 ANQGSEA. Trimming removed 2 bases at V and 2 bases at J, with 6 bases between. CDR3 bases: TGCAGCGTTGAACAGGGCAACTATGGCTACACCTTC. Protein sequence: CSVEQGNYGYTF.